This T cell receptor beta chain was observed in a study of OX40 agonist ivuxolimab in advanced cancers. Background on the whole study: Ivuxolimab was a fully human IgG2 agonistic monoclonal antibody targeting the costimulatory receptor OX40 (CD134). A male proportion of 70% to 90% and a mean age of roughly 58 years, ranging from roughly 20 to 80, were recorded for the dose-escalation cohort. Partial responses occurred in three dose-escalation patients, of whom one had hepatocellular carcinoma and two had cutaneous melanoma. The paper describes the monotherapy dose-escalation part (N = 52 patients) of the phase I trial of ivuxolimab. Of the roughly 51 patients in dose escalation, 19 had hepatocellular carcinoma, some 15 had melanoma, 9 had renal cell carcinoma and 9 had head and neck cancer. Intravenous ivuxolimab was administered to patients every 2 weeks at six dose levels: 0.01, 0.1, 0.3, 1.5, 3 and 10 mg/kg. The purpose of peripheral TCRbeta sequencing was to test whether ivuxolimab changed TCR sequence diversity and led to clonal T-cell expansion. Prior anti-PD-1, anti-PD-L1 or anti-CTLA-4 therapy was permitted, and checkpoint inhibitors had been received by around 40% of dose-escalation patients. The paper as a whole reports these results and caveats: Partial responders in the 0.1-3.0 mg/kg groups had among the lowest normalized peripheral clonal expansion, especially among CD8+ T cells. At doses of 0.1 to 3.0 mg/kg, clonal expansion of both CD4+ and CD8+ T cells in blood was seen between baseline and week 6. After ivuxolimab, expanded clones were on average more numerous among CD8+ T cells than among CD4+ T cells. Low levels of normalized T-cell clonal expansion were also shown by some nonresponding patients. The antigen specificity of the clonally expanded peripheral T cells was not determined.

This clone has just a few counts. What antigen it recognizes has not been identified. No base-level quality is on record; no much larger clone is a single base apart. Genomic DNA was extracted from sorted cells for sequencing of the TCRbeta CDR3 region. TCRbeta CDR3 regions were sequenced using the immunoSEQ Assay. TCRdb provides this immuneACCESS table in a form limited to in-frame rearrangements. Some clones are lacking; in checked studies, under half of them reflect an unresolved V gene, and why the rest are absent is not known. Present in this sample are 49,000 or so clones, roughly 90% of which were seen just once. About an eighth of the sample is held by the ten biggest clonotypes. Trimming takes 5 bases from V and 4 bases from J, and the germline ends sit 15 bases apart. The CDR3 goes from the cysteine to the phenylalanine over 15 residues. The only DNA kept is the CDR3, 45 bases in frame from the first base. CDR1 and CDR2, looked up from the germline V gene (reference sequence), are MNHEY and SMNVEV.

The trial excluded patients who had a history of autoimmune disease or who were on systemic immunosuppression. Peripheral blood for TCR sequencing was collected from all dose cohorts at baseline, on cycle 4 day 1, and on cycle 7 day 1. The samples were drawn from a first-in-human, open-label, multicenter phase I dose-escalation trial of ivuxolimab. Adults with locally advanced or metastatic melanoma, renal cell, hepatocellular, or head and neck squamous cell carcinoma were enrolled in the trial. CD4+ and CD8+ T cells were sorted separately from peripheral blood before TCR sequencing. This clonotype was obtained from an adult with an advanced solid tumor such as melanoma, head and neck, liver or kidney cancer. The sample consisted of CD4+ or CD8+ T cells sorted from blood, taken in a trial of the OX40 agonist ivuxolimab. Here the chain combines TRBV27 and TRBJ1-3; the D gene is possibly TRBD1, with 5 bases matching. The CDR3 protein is CASSPTGSAGNTIYF. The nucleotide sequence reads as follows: TGTGCCAGCAGTCCAACAGGCTCGGCCGGAAACACCATATATTTT.